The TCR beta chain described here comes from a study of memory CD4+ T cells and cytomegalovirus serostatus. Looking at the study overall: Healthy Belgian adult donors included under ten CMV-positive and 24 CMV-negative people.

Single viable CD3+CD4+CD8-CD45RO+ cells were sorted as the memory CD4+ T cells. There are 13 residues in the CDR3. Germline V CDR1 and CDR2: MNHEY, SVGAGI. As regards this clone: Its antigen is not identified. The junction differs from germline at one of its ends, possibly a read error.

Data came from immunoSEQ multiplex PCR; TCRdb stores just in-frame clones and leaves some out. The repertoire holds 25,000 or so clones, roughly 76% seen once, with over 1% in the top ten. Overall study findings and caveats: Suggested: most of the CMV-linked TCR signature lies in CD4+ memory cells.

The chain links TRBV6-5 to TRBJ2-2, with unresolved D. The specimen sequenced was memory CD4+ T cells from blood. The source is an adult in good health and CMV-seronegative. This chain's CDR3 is CAISEKDTGELFF. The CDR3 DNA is TGTGCCATCAGTGAAAAGGACACCGGGGAGCTGTTTTTT.